This T cell receptor (beta chain) is drawn from a study of prognosis after radiotherapy for stage I lung cancer. Study context: All non-small cell lung cancer patients were considered medically inoperable.

CDR1 is MNHNS and CDR2 is SASEGT in the germline V gene. The germline V and J ends were trimmed by 6 bases and 0 bases, with 21 bases remaining between them. The CDR3 runs 17 residues. At each of two time points, about 6.5 milliliters of venous blood were taken. Amplification of the TCR beta CDR3 (from genomic DNA) was done by two-round multiplex PCR. Initially, in first-round PCR, primers specific to each TRBV and TRBJ gene were used. In TCRdb, the multiplex PCR reads were re-called with MiXCR into one record per CDR3 protein. The sample lists about 24,000 distinct CDR3 sequences, roughly two fifths occurring once.

The clonotype comes from a donor aged 50 or older with non-small cell lung cancer. Sequencing used PBMCs, obtained before or after stereotactic body radiation therapy (not recorded which). The genes are TRBV6-1 and TRBJ2-7; TRBD2 might be the D (7 bases). The CDR3: CASSPEGGRGFSYEQYF. The CDR3 bases are TGTGCCAGCAGCCCTGAGGGGGGGCGGGGGTTCTCCTACGAGCAGTACTTC.